This entry lists 21 T cell receptor beta chains sequenced from one sample in a study of blood T cells in healthy people across ages. Combining a sample-barcoded 5' primer with a J-beta primer mix, a second PCR ran for 7 to 11 cycles. TCRdb re-derived calls from the 5' RACE reads in MiXCR, one entry per CDR3 protein. The top ten clones hold about 20% of a sample with about 800,000 distinct CDR3 sequences, roughly 60% of them seen once. Sequenced sample: blood. These receptors were taken from a man aged 25-45 years in good health.

This clonotype has more than one count but fewer than ten. This chain uses TRBV3-1 with TRBJ1-5, with D maybe TRBD1 (6 bases). CDR1 and CDR2 from the germline V gene are LGHDT and YNNKEL (reference sequence). The V gene lost 6 bases and the J gene lost 2 bases, with 11 bases spanning the gap. The CDR3 length is 14 residues. The CDR3 is CASSGGRGNQPQHF. The CDR3 DNA reads as TGTGCCAGCAGTGGGGGGCGAGGCAATCAGCCCCAGCATTTT. Looking up the rest from reference TRBV3-1 and TRBJ1-5 gives the full variable domain: DTAVSQTPKYLVTQMGNDKSIKCEQNLGHDTMYWYKQDSKKFLKIMFSYNNKELIINETVPNRFSPKSPDKAHLNLHINSLELGDSAVYFCASSGGRGNQPQHFGDGTRLSIL.

J is TRBJ2-7 and V is TRBV6-1; D might be TRBD1 (5 bases). This CDR3 has 14 residues. With 2 bases removed from V and 3 bases from J, the gap between germline ends came to 11 bases. CDR1 and CDR2 (germline): MNHNS, SASEGT. The CDR3 nucleotides read TGTGCCAGCAGTGAAAGACAGCTCAGCTACGAGCAGTACTTC. This sequence encodes CASSERQLSYEQYF.

The DNA for the CDR3 is TGTGCCTGGAGTGTAGGTCTGGCGACCAGCTCCTACAATGAGCAGTTCTTC. It translates to CAWSVGLATSSYNEQFF. The V call is TRBV30, the J call TRBJ2-1; D ambiguous. In germline, CDR1 is GTSNPN, CDR2 SVGIG (reference sequence). This CDR3 has 17 residues. Trimming took off 0 bases at V and 0 bases at J, with 15 bases between the two ends.

The rearrangement joins TRBV6-4 to TRBJ2-3; 12 nucleotides align to TRBD1. Unmatched junction bases numbered 0, after V lost 2 bases and J lost 6 bases. The CDR3 has 14 residues. Germline values: CDR1 MRHNA, CDR2 SNTAGT. CDR3 protein: CASSDGTGGDTQYF. As DNA, the CDR3 is TGTGCCAGCAGTGACGGGACAGGGGGCGATACGCAGTATTTT.

This rearrangement joins TRBV15 to TRBJ1-2; TRBD1 might be the D (5 bases). Germline V gene sequence: CDR1 LNHNV, CDR2 YYDKDF (reference sequence). Trimming took off 0 bases at V and 4 bases at J, with 12 bases between the two ends. The CDR3 has 15 amino acids. This CDR3 is CATSRDWDRIYGYTF. DNA for the CDR3: TGTGCCACCAGCAGAGACTGGGACCGTATCTATGGCTACACCTTC.

This clonotype was recorded once. The J gene is TRBJ1-2, the V gene TRBV29-1; maybe TRBD1 (6 bases). The V and J ends lost 3 bases and 2 bases respectively, with 10 bases between them. The CDR3 extends over 13 amino acids. The germline V gene has CDR1 SQVTM and CDR2 ANQGSEA. CDR3 in amino acids: CSVETGGNYGYTF. The DNA of the CDR3 is TGCAGCGTTGAGACGGGGGGCAACTATGGCTACACCTTC.

The V gene is TRBV15, the J gene TRBJ1-2; 7 bases agree with TRBD1. The CDR3 covers 16 residues. V was clipped by 8 bases and J by 4 bases; unmatched bases: 16. Per germline, CDR1 LNHNV and CDR2 YYDKDF (reference sequence). As DNA, the CDR3 is TGTGCCACCCGCCCTTCAGGGGGGACCGATGGCTATGGCTACACCTTC. Encoded protein: CATRPSGGTDGYGYTF.

The chain combines TRBV5-5 with TRBJ2-1; D is undetermined. Trimming removed 2 bases from V and 3 bases from J, with 12 bases in between. CDR1 is SGHKS, CDR2 YYEKEE, per germline (reference sequence). This CDR3 region has 15 residues. The CDR3 loop reads CASSFREPDYNEQFF. The CDR3 bases are TGTGCCAGCAGCTTTAGGGAACCGGACTACAATGAGCAGTTCTTC.

This clonotype was recorded a few times. The chain is built from TRBV7-9 and TRBJ2-3, with a weak D call TRBD2 (6 bases). Trimming removed 4 bases at V and 1 base at J, with 6 bases between. This CDR3 region has 13 residues. Germline V gives CDR1 SEHNR, CDR2 FQNEAQ (reference sequence). The DNA for the CDR3 is TGTGCCAGCAGCTGGAGGGGCACAGATACGCAGTATTTT. Its translation: CASSWRGTDTQYF.

The V call is TRBV7-2, the J call TRBJ2-6; TRBD1 matches at 9 bases. The V gene end was trimmed by 0 bases and the J gene end by 0 bases; junction bases not matched to a gene: 6. The CDR3 length is 19 residues. Germline CDR1 is SGHTA and CDR2 is FQGNSA. CDR3 bases: TGTGCCAGCAGCTTAGCACAGACAGGGGGGAGCTCTGGGGCCAACGTCCTGACTTTC. As protein: CASSLAQTGGSSGANVLTF.

The J gene is TRBJ1-2, the V gene TRBV15, with D hard to call. The CDR3 consists of 15 residues. Germline V gives CDR1 LNHNV, CDR2 YYDKDF (reference sequence). The V gene lost 0 bases and the J gene lost 4 bases, with 12 bases spanning the gap. Here the CDR3 reads CATSRDLETLYGYTF. The CDR3 DNA is TGTGCCACCAGCAGAGACTTGGAGACACTCTATGGCTACACCTTC.

The genes are TRBV27 and TRBJ1-5, with D tentatively TRBD1 (5 bases). The CDR3 is 13 residues long. Germline V gene lookup returns CDR1 MNHEY and CDR2 SMNVEV (reference sequence). The germline V and J ends were trimmed by 3 bases and 8 bases, with 11 bases remaining between them. Here the CDR3 DNA reads TGTGCCAGCAGTTTCGAGGGGACTGAGCCCCAGCATTTT. The encoded protein is CASSFEGTEPQHF.

On this clonotype itself: A clone one base away is much larger, so this may be a read error. The chain uses TRBV5-6 and TRBJ2-7; D possibly matches TRBD1 or TRBD2 (5 bases each). The germline V gene encodes CDR1 SGHDT and CDR2 YYEEEE. This CDR3 is 13 amino acids long. The CDR3 DNA reads as TGTGCCTGCAGCTTCCGGGACGTCGATGAGCAGTACTTC. This encodes CACSFRDVDEQYF.

The genes are TRBV6-1 and TRBJ2-1, with a possible D match to TRBD1 (6 bases). This CDR3 spans 17 amino acids. Germline CDR1 MNHNS, CDR2 SASEGT. V was cut by 5 bases and J by 3 bases, with 20 bases left in between. The CDR3 nucleotides read TGTGCCAGCAGTCCTACGCAGGGGCAACCGAACTACAATGAGCAGTTCTTC. It translates to CASSPTQGQPNYNEQFF.

This clonotype was observed a few times. The rearrangement links TRBV5-6 to TRBJ2-7; a weak D match, TRBD1 (5 bases). The CDR3 is 16 amino acids. The germline CDR1 and CDR2 sequences are SGHDT and YYEEEE. V shed 4 bases and J shed 4 bases, with 21 bases lying between them. The chain's CDR3 is CASSQRNRQLLYEQYF. In nucleotides, the CDR3 is TGTGCCAGCAGCCAACGAAATCGACAGCTACTGTACGAGCAGTACTTC.

The chain couples TRBV29-1 to TRBJ1-1; tentatively, D is TRBD1 (6 bases). The V end was cut by 6 bases, the J end by 5 bases, with 16 bases between. The CDR3 contains 13 residues. From germline, CDR1 is SQVTM and CDR2 ANQGSEA. In DNA, the CDR3 is TGCAGCGTCGTAATTAGGGGGGGAACTGAAGCTTTCTTT. Protein: CSVVIRGGTEAFF.

V gene TRBV12-5 combines with J gene TRBJ1-2; D is unresolved. Trimming stripped 6 bases from V and 4 bases from J, with 12 bases between. The CDR3 has 13 amino acids. The V gene's germline CDR1 is LGHNT and CDR2 FRNRAP. DNA of the CDR3: TGTGCTAGTGGCCGGGGAGGGATCTATGGCTACACCTTC. This translates into CASGRGGIYGYTF.

This clonotype was detected only a few times. This chain links TRBV5-1 with TRBJ1-2; D perhaps matches TRBD1 (6 bases). CDR3 length: 14 residues. Between the trimmed V and J ends, which lost 2 bases and 4 bases, there was a span of 12 bases. Germline CDR1 reads SGHRS; CDR2 reads YFSETQ. CDR3 in amino acids: CASSLTTGTYGYTF. CDR3 nucleotides: TGCGCCAGCAGCTTAACCACAGGGACCTATGGCTACACCTTC.

The rearrangement uses TRBV7-8 and TRBJ2-1; 8 bases align to TRBD2. V lost 5 bases and J lost 4; bases outside the gene matches: 7. The CDR3 loop spans 15 amino acids. Germline CDR1 SGHVS, CDR2 FQNEAQ. CDR3 sequence reads: CASSPPGGPYNEQFF. CDR3 nucleotides: TGTGCCAGCAGCCCACCGGGGGGGCCGTACAATGAGCAGTTCTTC.

The chain uses TRBV20-1 and TRBJ2-1; 13 bases align to TRBD2. The CDR3 has 15 amino acids. The V gene's germline CDR1 is DFQATT and CDR2 SNEGSKA (reference sequence). Losses at the gene ends were 8 bases for V and 8 bases for J; bases not matched to a gene: 12. CDR3 coding DNA: TGCAGTACTGAAAAAGGGACTAGCGGGGCTGATGAGCAGTTCTTC. This codes for CSTEKGTSGADEQFF.

This clonotype has at least ten counts. CDR3 coding DNA: TGTGCCAGCAGCTCCTTACAGGGTGCACATCAGCCCCAGCATTTT. This codes for CASSSLQGAHQPQHF. V and J are TRBV7-9 and TRBJ1-5; D may be TRBD1 (6 bases). Germline values: CDR1 SEHNR, CDR2 FQNEAQ (reference sequence). V was pared by 4 bases and J by 5 bases, with 15 bases between. There are 15 residues in the CDR3.